This T cell receptor beta chain came from a study of blood T cell repertoires in COVID-19. This table comes from immunoSEQ multiplex PCR, and its TCRdb copy is limited to in-frame clones, with some not included. The profile shows 200,000 to 300,000 clones, approximately 83% of them singletons. CDR3 length equals 15 residues. Losses at the gene ends were 5 bases for V and 4 bases for J; bases not matched to a gene: 9. CDR1 is SGHDT and CDR2 is YYEEEE in the germline V gene. The J gene is TRBJ2-7, the V gene TRBV5-6; TRBD1 aligns across 10 bases. What was sequenced was PBMCs or T cells enriched from blood (not recorded which). This sequence originates from a woman between 40 and 55 years old who had been exposed to COVID-19. The CDR3 bases are TGTGCCAGCAGAGAACCGGGACAGGGGTTTTACGAGCAGTACTTC. Translated: CASREPGQGFYEQYF.